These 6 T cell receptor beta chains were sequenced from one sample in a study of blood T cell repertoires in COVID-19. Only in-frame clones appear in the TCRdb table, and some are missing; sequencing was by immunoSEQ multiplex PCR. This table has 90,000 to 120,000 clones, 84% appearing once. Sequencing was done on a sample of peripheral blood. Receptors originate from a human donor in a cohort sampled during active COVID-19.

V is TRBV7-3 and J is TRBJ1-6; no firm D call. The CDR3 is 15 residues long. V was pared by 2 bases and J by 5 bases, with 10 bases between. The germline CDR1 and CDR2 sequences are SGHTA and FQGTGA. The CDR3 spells CASSLLPVNNSPLHF. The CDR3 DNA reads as TGTGCCAGCAGCTTACTCCCAGTAAATAATTCACCCCTCCACTTT.

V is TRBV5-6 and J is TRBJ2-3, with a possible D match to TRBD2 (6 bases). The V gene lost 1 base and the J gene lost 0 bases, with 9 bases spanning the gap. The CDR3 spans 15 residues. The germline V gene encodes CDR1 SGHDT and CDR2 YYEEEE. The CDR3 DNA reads TGTGCCAGCAGCTTGTACGGGACTAGCACAGATACGCAGTATTTT. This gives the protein CASSLYGTSTDTQYF.

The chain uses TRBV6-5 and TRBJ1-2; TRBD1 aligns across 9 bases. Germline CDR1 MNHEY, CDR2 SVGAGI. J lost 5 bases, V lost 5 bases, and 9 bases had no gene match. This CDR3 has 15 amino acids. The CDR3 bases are TGTGCCAGCAGTACCCGACAGGGGGATGGGTATGGCTACACCTTC. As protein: CASSTRQGDGYGYTF.

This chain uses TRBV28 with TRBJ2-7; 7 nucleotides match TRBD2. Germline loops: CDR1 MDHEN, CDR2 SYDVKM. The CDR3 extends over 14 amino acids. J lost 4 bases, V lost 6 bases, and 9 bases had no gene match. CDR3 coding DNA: TGTGCCAGCAGAGTGGCTAGCGGAACTTACGAGCAGTACTTC. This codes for CASRVASGTYEQYF.

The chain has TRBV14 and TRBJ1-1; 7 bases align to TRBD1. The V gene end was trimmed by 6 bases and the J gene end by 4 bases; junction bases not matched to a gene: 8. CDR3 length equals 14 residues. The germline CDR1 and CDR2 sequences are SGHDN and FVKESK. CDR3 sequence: CASSRMPGGTEAFF. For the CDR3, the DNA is TGTGCCAGCAGTCGGATGCCAGGGGGCACTGAAGCTTTCTTT.

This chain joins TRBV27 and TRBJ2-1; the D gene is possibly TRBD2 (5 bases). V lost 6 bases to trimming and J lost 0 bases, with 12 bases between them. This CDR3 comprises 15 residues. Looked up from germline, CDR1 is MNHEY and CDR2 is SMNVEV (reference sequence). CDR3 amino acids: CASRIAPASYNEQFF. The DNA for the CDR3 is TGTGCCAGCAGAATAGCGCCGGCCTCCTACAATGAGCAGTTCTTC.